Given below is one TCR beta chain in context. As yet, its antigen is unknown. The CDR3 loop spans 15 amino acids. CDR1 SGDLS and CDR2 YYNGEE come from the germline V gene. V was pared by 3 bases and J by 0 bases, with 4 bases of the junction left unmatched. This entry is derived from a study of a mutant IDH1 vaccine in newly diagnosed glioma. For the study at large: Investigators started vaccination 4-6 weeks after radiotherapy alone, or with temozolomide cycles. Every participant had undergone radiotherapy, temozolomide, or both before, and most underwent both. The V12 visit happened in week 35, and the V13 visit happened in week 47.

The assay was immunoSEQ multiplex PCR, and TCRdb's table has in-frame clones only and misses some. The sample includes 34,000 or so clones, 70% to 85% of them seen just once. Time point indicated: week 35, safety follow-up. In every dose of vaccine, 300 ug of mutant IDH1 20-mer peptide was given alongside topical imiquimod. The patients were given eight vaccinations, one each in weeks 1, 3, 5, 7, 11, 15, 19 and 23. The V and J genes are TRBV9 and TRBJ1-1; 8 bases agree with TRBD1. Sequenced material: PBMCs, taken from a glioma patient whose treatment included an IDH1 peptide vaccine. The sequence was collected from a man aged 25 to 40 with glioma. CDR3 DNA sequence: TGTGCCAGCAGCGCGGACAGGGCGCTGAACACTGAAGCTTTCTTT. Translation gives CASSADRALNTEAFF.